These 14 T cell receptor beta chains came from one sample sequenced in a study of OX40 agonist ivuxolimab in advanced cancers. Produced via immunoSEQ multiplex PCR; TCRdb's table is partial and in-frame only. The repertoire consists of about 22,000 clones, with 60% to 85% occurring once and the leading ten covering around 13%. The source material was CD4+ or CD8+ T cells sorted from blood, sampled in a trial of the OX40 agonist ivuxolimab. The receptors here all came from an adult with an advanced solid tumor such as melanoma, head and neck, liver or kidney cancer.

The chain couples TRBV5-4 to TRBJ2-2; 10 nucleotides line up with TRBD2. The CDR3 has 14 residues. The germline gives CDR1 SGHNT, CDR2 YYREEE (reference sequence). V dropped 4 bases and J dropped 7; count of bases not matched to a gene: 4. The CDR3 sequence: CASSILAGVGELFF. The CDR3 region has the DNA TGTGCCAGCAGCATTCTAGCGGGGGTCGGGGAGCTGTTTTTT.

This chain connects TRBV6-5 to TRBJ1-4; D not resolved. The CDR3 covers 14 residues. CDR1 and CDR2 from the germline V gene are MNHEY and SVGAGI. V was cut by 5 bases and J by 5 bases, with 12 bases left in between. The CDR3 loop is CASSALDGNEKLFF. The CDR3 DNA follows: TGTGCCAGCAGTGCACTGGACGGAAATGAAAAACTGTTTTTT.

CDR3 residues: CASSPAFTRGLVSPLHF. In DNA form, the CDR3 reads TGTGCCAGCAGTCCCGCCTTTACTCGGGGACTTGTTTCACCCCTCCACTTT. The chain combines TRBV27 with TRBJ1-6; tentative D call: TRBD1 (5 bases). The V end was cut by 5 bases, the J end by 9 bases, with 23 bases between. This CDR3 has 17 amino acids. Germline V gene sequence: CDR1 MNHEY, CDR2 SMNVEV (reference sequence).

This clone has just a few counts. This sequence joins TRBV2 and TRBJ2-5; possibly TRBD2 for D (7 bases). V gave up 3 bases and J gave up 5 bases, with 13 bases separating them. The CDR3 loop spans 14 amino acids. CDR1 is SNHLY, CDR2 FYNNEI, per germline. Written as DNA, the CDR3 is TGTGCCAGCAGTGAGGGGGGGGCAAAGGAGACCCAGTACTTC. Residues: CASSEGGAKETQYF.

With regard to this clone: Other DNA sequences in the sample encode the same CDR3. The chain joins TRBV5-1 to TRBJ1-5; no clear D. The CDR3 is made up of 14 amino acids. Per germline, CDR1 SGHRS and CDR2 YFSETQ. Trimming took 5 bases from V and 4 from J, leaving 13 bases between them. CDR3 region: CASRLGTGNQPQHF. For the CDR3, the DNA is TGCGCCAGCAGGTTAGGCACGGGAAATCAGCCCCAGCATTTT.

As DNA, the CDR3 is TGCAGCGTTGATCGTTTCGAGCAGTACTTC. Translation: CSVDRFEQYF. The chain links TRBV29-1 to TRBJ2-7; no clear D gene. The CDR3 covers 10 residues. CDR1 is SQVTM, CDR2 ANQGSEA, per germline. Deletions cut 3 bases from V and 6 bases from J, with 6 bases between.

The chain is built from TRBV19 and TRBJ2-7; TRBD2 might be the D (5 bases). Trimming left V 4 bases short and J 4 bases short, with 5 bases between. The germline gives CDR1 LNHDA, CDR2 SQIVND (reference sequence). The CDR3 is made up of 11 amino acids. This chain's CDR3 is CASSTGYEQYF. The CDR3 region has the DNA TGTGCCAGTAGTACGGGGTACGAGCAGTACTTC.

This clone was observed once. The chain recombines TRBV18 with TRBJ1-1; D is possibly TRBD1 (5 bases). The V and J ends lost 6 bases and 5 bases respectively, with 22 bases between them. The CDR3 runs to 16 residues. The V gene's germline CDR1 is KGHSH and CDR2 LQKENI. CDR3: CASSTVLGGTRTEAFF. Here the CDR3 DNA reads TGTGCCAGCTCCACGGTCCTAGGAGGGACGCGGACTGAAGCTTTCTTT.

The rearrangement links TRBV7-6 to TRBJ2-3; possible D gene TRBD2, 7 bases. There are 18 residues in the CDR3. The germline gives CDR1 SGHVS, CDR2 FNYEAQ. V lost 5 bases and J 0 bases, leaving 21 bases between the germline ends. CDR3 nucleotides: TGTGCCAGCAGCCAGAAGCCGACTAGCAGGGGTAGCACAGATACGCAGTATTTT. It codes for CASSQKPTSRGSTDTQYF.

This rearrangement joins TRBV15 to TRBJ2-1; no firm D call. CDR1 and CDR2 from the germline V gene are LNHNV and YYDKDF (reference sequence). V lost 3 bases and J 0 bases, leaving 6 bases between the germline ends. The CDR3 has 14 residues. The DNA for the CDR3 is TGTGCCACCAGCAGGGCGGCCTCCTACAATGAGCAGTTCTTC. Translated: CATSRAASYNEQFF.

The CDR3 spells CSVEDPLAGETQYF. Written as DNA, the CDR3 is TGCAGCGTTGAAGATCCGCTAGCCGGAGAGACCCAGTACTTC. The V call is TRBV29-1, the J call TRBJ2-5; weak D call: TRBD2 (5 bases). Trimming stripped 0 bases from V and 4 bases from J, with 12 bases between. From germline, CDR1 is SQVTM and CDR2 ANQGSEA. CDR3 length: 14 residues. The whole variable domain, filled in from reference TRBV29-1 and TRBJ2-5, reads SAVISQKPSRDICQRGTSLTIQCQVDSQVTMMFWYRQQPGQSLTLIATANQGSEATYESGFVIDKFPISRPNLTFSTLTVSNMSPEDSSIYLCSVEDPLAGETQYFGPGTRLLVL.

The genes are TRBV7-9 and TRBJ1-1, with D tentatively TRBD1 (6 bases). The V and J ends lost 8 bases and 3 bases respectively, with 13 bases between them. The CDR3 has 13 residues. Germline V lookup: CDR1 SEHNR, CDR2 FQNEAQ (reference sequence). The CDR3 DNA reads TGTGCCAGCGGAAGACAGGCGGACACTGAAGCTTTCTTT. Protein: CASGRQADTEAFF.

J is TRBJ1-5 and V is TRBV6-1, with TRBD1 matching over 7 bases. The V gene end was trimmed by 9 bases and the J gene end by 0 bases; junction bases not matched to a gene: 8. This CDR3 is built from 15 residues. CDR1 and CDR2 (germline): MNHNS, SASEGT. The CDR3 loop is CASLNGQVSNQPQHF. In DNA, the CDR3 is TGTGCCAGTCTAAATGGACAGGTTAGCAATCAGCCCCAGCATTTT.

This clone was picked up a small number of times. This chain uses TRBV7-9 with TRBJ1-2; possibly TRBD1 for D (5 bases). Trimming left V 0 bases short and J 4 bases short, with 12 bases between. In germline, CDR1 is SEHNR, CDR2 FQNEAQ (reference sequence). This CDR3 has 15 residues. The CDR3 reads CASSLAGVVSYGYTF. The CDR3 region has the DNA TGTGCCAGCAGCTTAGCAGGGGTCGTCTCCTATGGCTACACCTTC.